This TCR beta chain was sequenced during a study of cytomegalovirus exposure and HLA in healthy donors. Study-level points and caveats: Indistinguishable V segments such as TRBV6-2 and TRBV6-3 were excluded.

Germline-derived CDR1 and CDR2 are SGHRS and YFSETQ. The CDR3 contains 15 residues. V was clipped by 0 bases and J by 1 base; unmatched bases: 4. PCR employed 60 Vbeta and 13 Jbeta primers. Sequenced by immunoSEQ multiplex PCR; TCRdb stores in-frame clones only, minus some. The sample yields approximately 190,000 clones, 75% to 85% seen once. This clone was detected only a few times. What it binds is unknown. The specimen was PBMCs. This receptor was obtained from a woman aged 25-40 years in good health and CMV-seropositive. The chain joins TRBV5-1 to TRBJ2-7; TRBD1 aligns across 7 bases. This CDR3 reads CASSLAGTESYEQYF. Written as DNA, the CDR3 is TGCGCCAGCAGCTTGGCCGGGACAGAGTCCTACGAGCAGTACTTC.